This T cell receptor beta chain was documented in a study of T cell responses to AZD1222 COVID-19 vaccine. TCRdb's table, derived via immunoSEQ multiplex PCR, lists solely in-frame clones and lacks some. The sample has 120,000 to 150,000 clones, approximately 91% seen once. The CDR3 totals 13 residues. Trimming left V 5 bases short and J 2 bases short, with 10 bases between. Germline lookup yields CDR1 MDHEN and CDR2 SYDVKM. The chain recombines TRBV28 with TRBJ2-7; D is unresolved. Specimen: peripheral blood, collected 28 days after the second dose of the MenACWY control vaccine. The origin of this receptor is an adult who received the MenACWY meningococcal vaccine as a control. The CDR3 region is CASSPGSAYEQYF. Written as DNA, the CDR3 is TGTGCCAGCAGTCCCGGGTCTGCCTACGAGCAGTACTTC. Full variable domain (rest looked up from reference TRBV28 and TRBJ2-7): DVKVTQSSRYLVKRTGEKVFLECVQDMDHENMFWYRQDPGLGLRLIYFSYDVKMKEKGDIPEGYSVSREKKERFSLILESASTNQTSMYLCASSPGSAYEQYFGPGTRLTVT.